The 10 T cell receptor beta chains below were found in one sample sequenced in a study of blood T cell repertoires in COVID-19. Only in-frame clones appear in the TCRdb table, and some are missing; sequencing was by immunoSEQ multiplex PCR. Of roughly 71,000 clones in the sample, 88% were seen once. Source material: peripheral blood. These receptors all stem from a man aged 50 to 59 with acute or convalescent COVID-19.

The chain combines TRBV3-1 (or the pseudogene TRBV3-2) with TRBJ2-7; TRBD1 agrees at 11 bases. The CDR3 covers 16 residues. V shed 3 bases and J 7 bases; nucleotides not matched to a gene: 11. Germline assignment: CDR1 LGHDT and CDR2 YNNKEL (reference sequence). The CDR3 reads CASSHGPGQGVWEQYF. The DNA for the CDR3 is TGTGCCAGCAGCCATGGCCCGGGACAGGGGGTGTGGGAGCAGTACTTC.

The V gene is TRBV27, the J gene TRBJ2-3, with D perhaps TRBD2 (6 bases). V lost 6 bases and J lost 2, with 12 bases in between. Germline CDR1 MNHEY, CDR2 SMNVEV (reference sequence). This CDR3 region has 14 residues. The CDR3 here is CASRSGDLTDTQYF. CDR3 in DNA: TGTGCCAGCAGGTCGGGGGACCTCACAGATACGCAGTATTTT.

The chain links TRBV3-1 (or the pseudogene TRBV3-2) to TRBJ2-5, with D unclear. The V and J ends lost 4 bases and 1 base respectively, with 13 bases between them. The CDR3 length is 15 residues. Germline assignment: CDR1 LGHDT and CDR2 YNNKEL (reference sequence). CDR3 residues: CASSPTILLQETQYF. The CDR3 coding sequence is TGTGCCAGCAGCCCCACTATTCTCCTCCAAGAGACCCAGTACTTC.

The chain combines TRBV4-2 with TRBJ2-7, with 8 bases lining up with TRBD1. Germline V gene sequence: CDR1 LGHNA, CDR2 YNFKEQ. The CDR3 has 16 amino acids. V was clipped by 4 bases and J by 4 bases; unmatched bases: 12. The CDR3, as DNA: TGTGCCAGCAGCCCTATGCAGGACAGGGCTGGGTACGAGCAGTACTTC. It specifies CASSPMQDRAGYEQYF.

CDR3 coding DNA: TGTGCCACCAGCAGCCCCTGGACAGGGGGCTTCGGAAACACCATATATTTT. It encodes CATSSPWTGGFGNTIYF. The V call is TRBV15, the J call TRBJ1-3; TRBD1 agrees at 11 bases. The V gene's germline CDR1 is LNHNV and CDR2 YYDKDF (reference sequence). CDR3 length equals 17 residues. The junction had 8 bases not matched to a gene; V was cut back by 3 bases and J by 4 bases.

The rearrangement links TRBV7-2 to TRBJ1-6; D is ambiguous. Germline CDR1 reads SGHTA; CDR2 reads FQGNSA. The CDR3 is 14 residues long. V lost 5 bases to trimming and J lost 0 bases, with 5 bases between them. The CDR3 DNA is TGTGCCAGCAGCCCCCTCTCCTATAATTCACCCCTCCACTTT. Protein product: CASSPLSYNSPLHF.

J is TRBJ2-7 and V is TRBV7-8; 10 bases align to TRBD1. The germline V gene has CDR1 SGHVS and CDR2 FQNEAQ. CDR3 length: 15 residues. V dropped 4 bases and J dropped 4; count of bases not matched to a gene: 7. The CDR3 DNA is TGTGCCAGCAGCTCCGGGACAGGGGATCTGTACGAGCAGTACTTC. It yields the protein CASSSGTGDLYEQYF.

The chain employs TRBV19 and TRBJ2-5; tentative D call: TRBD2 (6 bases). This CDR3 has 15 amino acids. V was trimmed by 1 base and J by 5 bases, leaving 14 bases between them. Germline assignment: CDR1 LNHDA and CDR2 SQIVND (reference sequence). The CDR3 DNA reads as TGTGCCAGTAGTATAGCATCCCTTGCGGGGGAGACCCAGTACTTC. It codes for CASSIASLAGETQYF. The whole variable domain, filled in from reference TRBV19 and TRBJ2-5, reads DGGITQSPKYLFRKEGQNVTLSCEQNLNHDAMYWYRQDPGQGLRLIYYSQIVNDFQKGDIAEGYSVSREKKESFPLTVTSAQKNPTAFYLCASSIASLAGETQYFGPGTRLLVL.

V usage is TRBV6-5 and J usage is TRBJ2-5; D may be TRBD2 (7 bases). Trimming removed 2 bases from V and 5 bases from J, with 18 bases in between. From germline, CDR1 is MNHEY and CDR2 SVGAGI. The CDR3 spans 16 residues. DNA for the CDR3: TGTGCCAGCAGTTACCTTGGGGGGGGCGCGGGGGAGACCCAGTACTTC. Its translation is CASSYLGGGAGETQYF.

This clone appeared a few times. This specimen includes other DNA sequences encoding the same CDR3. The chain joins TRBV27 to TRBJ2-7, with 7 nucleotides matching TRBD1. This CDR3 region has 14 residues. Germline CDR1 is MNHEY and CDR2 is SMNVEV (reference sequence). V shed 0 bases and J 3 bases; nucleotides not matched to a gene: 2. CDR3 bases: TGTGCCAGCAGTTTATCGTCAGGGGGCTACGAGCAGTACTTC. Amino acid sequence: CASSLSSGGYEQYF.